This T cell receptor beta chain was sequenced during a study of siplizumab effects on memory and regulatory T cells. The study's findings and limits: A naive or memory phenotype could not be assigned to roughly 80-95% of the proliferating CD4+ or CD8+ clones. Contribution to the alloresponse seemed major for naive T cells, which also seemed more diverse than memory cells.

Profiled with immunoSEQ multiplex PCR; TCRdb holds only in-frame clones, not every one. Here the sample spans 70,000 to 90,000 clones, more than 80% being singletons. This CDR3 is built from 14 residues. Trimming took 1 base from V and 4 from J, leaving 10 bases between them. From germline, CDR1 is MGHRA and CDR2 YSYEKL. About this clone: Its specificity is not known.

The chain couples TRBV4-1 to TRBJ1-2; D is unresolved. The sample was CD4+ T cells sorted from blood. The receptor's source is a human donor in good health. CDR3 bases: TGCGCCAGCAGCCAAGTTAGGTCGGTCTATGGCTACACCTTC. Protein product: CASSQVRSVYGYTF.